Following are 17 T cell receptor beta chains from one sample sequenced in a study of response to subunit inactivated influenza vaccine. TCRdb independently ran MiXCR on the RT-PCR reads; one entry per CDR3 protein. The sample consists of about half a million distinct CDR3 sequences, approximately 9.9% of them appearing once. The material sequenced was PBMCs from blood, taken 35 to 45 days after vaccination. These receptors originate from a man aged 50-59 years who received an inactivated influenza vaccine.

In this sample, this clonotype turned up many times. The gene calls are TRBV12-3 or TRBV12-4 and TRBJ1-2; possibly TRBD1 for D (5 bases). Trimming removed 4 bases from V and 5 bases from J, with 11 bases in between. CDR3 length equals 13 residues. The CDR3 spells CASSSGLLYGYTF. In DNA, the CDR3 is TGTGCCAGCAGTTCGGGACTACTGTATGGCTACACCTTC.

The chain has TRBV20-1 and TRBJ2-3, with TRBD2 identical over 10 bases. In germline, CDR1 is DFQATT, CDR2 SNEGSKA (reference sequence). The CDR3 runs to 14 residues. V trimming: 3 bases; J trimming: 4 bases; junction bases outside the gene matches: 4. CDR3 loop: CSASTLAGADTQYF. The CDR3 bases are TGCAGTGCTAGCACTCTAGCGGGAGCAGATACGCAGTATTTT.

The chain combines TRBV6-5 with TRBJ2-3; D is unresolved. The CDR3 is made up of 14 amino acids. Trimming took 2 bases from V and 2 from J, leaving 8 bases between them. Germline CDR1 is MNHEY and CDR2 is SVGAGI. The CDR3 nucleotides are TGTGCCAGCAGTTACGGGCAGATCACAGATACGCAGTATTTT. Translating it yields CASSYGQITDTQYF.

The rearrangement joins TRBV15 to TRBJ2-7, with TRBD1 matching over 7 bases. The CDR3 extends over 16 amino acids. J was trimmed by 2 bases and V by 0 bases; bases with no gene match: 7. The germline V gene encodes CDR1 LNHNV and CDR2 YYDKDF (reference sequence). This CDR3 reads CATSRDLGTVTYEQYF. CDR3 bases: TGTGCCACCAGCAGAGACTTAGGGACAGTTACCTACGAGCAGTACTTC.

This clonotype was observed many times. This sequence joins TRBV7-2 and TRBJ2-1; D not certain. In germline, CDR1 is SGHTA, CDR2 FQGNSA. Trimming cost V 3 bases and J 9 bases, with 6 bases left between them. The CDR3 contains 11 residues. This CDR3 reads CASSFLGEQFF. Written as DNA, the CDR3 is TGTGCCAGCAGCTTCCTGGGTGAGCAGTTCTTC.

This clonotype was recorded a few times. The chain is built from TRBV6-5 and TRBJ2-3, with no clear D. The germline V and J ends were trimmed by 3 bases and 4 bases, with 11 bases remaining between them. There are 14 residues in the CDR3. Germline lookup yields CDR1 MNHEY and CDR2 SVGAGI. The chain's CDR3 is CASSYEDGADTQYF. For the CDR3, the DNA is TGTGCCAGCAGTTATGAGGATGGTGCAGATACGCAGTATTTT.

There are many counts of this clonotype. The chain carries TRBV6-2 or TRBV6-3 and TRBJ2-3; D possibly corresponds to TRBD2 (6 bases). Germline V gene lookup returns CDR1 MNHEY and CDR2 SVGEGT. The CDR3 loop spans 13 amino acids. The V end was cut by 4 bases, the J end by 2 bases, with 7 bases between. CDR3 sequence reads: CASSWGLTDTQYF. Written as DNA, the CDR3 is TGTGCCAGCAGTTGGGGACTCACAGATACGCAGTATTTT.

V usage is TRBV27 and J usage is TRBJ2-5; 7 nucleotides line up with TRBD2. Per germline, CDR1 MNHEY and CDR2 SMNVEV (reference sequence). The CDR3 is 13 residues long. V dropped 0 bases and J dropped 8; count of bases not matched to a gene: 3. The CDR3 loop is CASSLSGAGTQYF. The CDR3 region has the DNA TGTGCCAGCAGTTTATCGGGAGCGGGAACCCAGTACTTC.

The J gene is TRBJ2-7, the V gene TRBV5-6; D is undetermined. Per germline, CDR1 SGHDT and CDR2 YYEEEE. V lost 0 bases and J lost 0, with 13 bases in between. The CDR3 runs 16 residues. The DNA for the CDR3 is TGTGCCAGCAGCTTGGGTCCGAGTCTCGTCTCCTACGAGCAGTACTTC. This translates into CASSLGPSLVSYEQYF.

The genes are TRBV6-2 or TRBV6-3 and TRBJ2-7, with 11 positions matching TRBD1. CDR3 length: 14 residues. The germline V gene encodes CDR1 MNHEY and CDR2 SVGEGT. Trimming removed 7 bases from V and 2 bases from J; junction bases left unmatched: 4. As DNA, the CDR3 is TGTGCCAGCATTGGACAGGGGGCTGCCTACGAGCAGTACTTC. It codes for CASIGQGAAYEQYF.

At least ten counts were recorded for this clonotype. This sequence joins TRBV12-3 or TRBV12-4 and TRBJ1-5; D ambiguous. Trimming cost V 0 bases and J 0 bases, with 6 bases left between them. The CDR3 sequence is 15 residues long. The CDR3, as DNA: TGTGCCAGCAGTTTAGCAGGGAATAGCAATCAGCCCCAGCATTTT. Translation gives CASSLAGNSNQPQHF.

This clonotype was counted many times. At one boundary the junction diverges from the germline segment, which might be a read error. The chain uses TRBV29-1 and TRBJ2-7, with 10 bases identical to TRBD2. The CDR3 extends over 15 amino acids. Per germline, CDR1 SQVTM and CDR2 ANQGSEA. CDR3 in DNA: TGCAGCGTTAAAGAGCGGGAGGGCCGAGTCTACGAGCAGTACTTC. It yields the protein CSVKEREGRVYEQYF.

In its sample, this clonotype was seen a few times. The V and J genes are TRBV12-3 or TRBV12-4 and TRBJ2-5; D is possibly TRBD1 (6 bases). V was cut by 3 bases and J by 7 bases, with 15 bases left in between. CDR3 length: 14 amino acids. The DNA for the CDR3 is TGTGCCAGCAGTTTTACCGGGACAACGGGGACCCAGTACTTC. Its translation: CASSFTGTTGTQYF.

This clonotype was seen only a few times. The chain carries TRBV12-3 or TRBV12-4 and TRBJ1-1; D may be TRBD1 (6 bases). V gave up 9 bases and J gave up 1 base, with 18 bases separating them. This CDR3 region has 15 residues. CDR3 amino acids: CASTPARTANTEAFF. In DNA form, the CDR3 reads TGTGCCAGTACACCCGCAAGGACAGCGAACACTGAAGCTTTCTTT.

The J gene is TRBJ2-1, the V gene TRBV24-1; 9 bases are a match to TRBD2. CDR1 and CDR2 from the germline V gene are KGHDR and SFDVKD. V trimming: 4 bases; J trimming: 7 bases; junction bases outside the gene matches: 10. There are 16 residues in the CDR3. The CDR3 nucleotides read TGTGCCACCAGTGAAAAACTAGCGGGCGAAAGGAATGAGCAGTTCTTC. Residues: CATSEKLAGERNEQFF.

This clonotype has a handful of counts. The chain carries TRBV29-1 and TRBJ2-1; maybe TRBD1 (6 bases). The CDR3 consists of 13 residues. V lost 7 bases, J lost 0 bases, and 10 bases lay in between. Germline CDR1 and CDR2: SQVTM and ANQGSEA. This chain's CDR3 is CSAGQLSYNEQFF. CDR3 in DNA: TGCAGCGCTGGACAGCTCTCCTACAATGAGCAGTTCTTC.

This clonotype was picked up a small number of times. The genes are TRBV2 and TRBJ2-3, with TRBD1 matching over 9 bases. Germline trimming cut 4 bases from V and 4 bases from J; bases unmatched to any gene: 6. Germline CDR1 SNHLY, CDR2 FYNNEI. CDR3 size: 15 residues. In DNA, the CDR3 is TGTGCCAGCAGTGGAAACAGGGGGCTGGCAGATACGCAGTATTTT. Its protein product is CASSGNRGLADTQYF.